The rows below give T cell receptor beta chains drawn from one sample of a study of long-term antiretroviral therapy in people with HIV. Method: immunoSEQ multiplex PCR; TCRdb's copy keeps in-frame clones and lacks some. The table lists 15,000 to 20,000 clones, roughly 91% of them singletons. Sequencing used unsorted PBMCs, obtained 3 years after starting antiretroviral therapy. All receptors derive from a man in his fifties or sixties with HIV. The CDR3 runs from the conserved cysteine through the conserved F or W. D genes are given only for firm matches. Clone size is not always given. Where it is, it says once, few, many or a class for expanded clones.

d_call | j_call | clone_size | v_call | cdr3_aa | cdr3_nt
TRBD1 | TRBJ1-6 | . | TRBV7-9 | CASSLAWDRGNSPLHF | TGTGCCAGCAGCTTAGCCTGGGACAGGGGGAATTCACCCCTCCACTTT
. | TRBJ2-3 | . | TRBV7-6 | CASGGPTDTQYF | TGTGCCAGCGGGGGGCCCACAGATACGCAGTATTTT
. | TRBJ1-6 | . | TRBV5-1 | CASSPGVAANSPLHF | TGCGCCAGCAGCCCCGGGGTAGCGGCCAATTCACCCCTCCACTTT
. | TRBJ2-3 | . | TRBV7-2 | CASSFTDTQYF | TGTGCCAGCAGCTTCACAGATACGCAGTATTTT
. | TRBJ1-6 | . | TRBV19 | CASSIGWRDSPLHF | TGTGCCAGTAGTATCGGGTGGAGGGATTCACCCCTCCACTTT
TRBD2 | TRBJ2-3 | . | TRBV7-9 | CATVWAGGTDTQYF | TGTGCCACTGTCTGGGCGGGGGGCACAGATACGCAGTATTTT
. | TRBJ2-6 | . | TRBV7-9 | CASSLLGTGANVLTF | TGTGCCAGCAGCTTACTCGGAACTGGGGCCAACGTCCTGACTTTC
. | TRBJ1-2 | . | TRBV11-2 | CASSTPGGIEDYTF | TGTGCCAGCAGCACACCGGGGGGGATAGAAGACTACACCTTC
. | TRBJ1-2 | . | TRBV28 | CASSFSGSPVGYTF | TGTGCCAGCAGTTTCTCAGGGTCCCCTGTTGGCTACACCTTC
TRBD2 | TRBJ2-7 | . | TRBV7-3 | CASSPSGGPSYEQYF | TGTGCCAGCAGCCCTAGCGGGGGCCCCTCCTACGAGCAGTACTTC
. | TRBJ1-1 | . | TRBV30 | CAWSPGVLNTEAFF | TGTGCCTGGAGTCCCGGTGTCCTGAACACTGAAGCTTTCTTT
. | TRBJ1-1 | . | TRBV5-1 | CASSPNTERTEAFF | TGCGCCAGCAGCCCTAATACAGAAAGGACTGAAGCTTTCTTT
. | TRBJ1-2 | . | TRBV29-1 | CSVEKSYSSNYGYTF | TGCAGCGTTGAAAAATCTTACAGTTCTAACTATGGCTACACCTTC
TRBD1 | TRBJ1-2 | . | TRBV28 | CASSQTGSNYGYTF | TGTGCCAGCAGCCAGACAGGGTCCAACTATGGCTACACCTTC
TRBD1 | TRBJ2-4 | . | TRBV5-4 | CASSSQGAQAKNIQYF | TGTGCCAGCAGCTCGCAGGGGGCGCAGGCCAAAAACATTCAGTACTTC
TRBD1 | TRBJ2-7 | . | TRBV5-5 | CASSLSGQPPYEQYF | TGTGCCAGCAGCCTCTCGGGACAGCCGCCCTACGAGCAGTACTTC
. | TRBJ1-2 | . | TRBV9 | CASSVGVMGRDRRSYTF | TGTGCCAGCAGCGTAGGAGTTATGGGGAGGGATCGGCGCTCCTACACCTTC
. | TRBJ1-6 | . | TRBV13 | CASSLRAGGSYNSPLHF | TGTGCCAGCAGTCTCCGTGCGGGGGGATCCTATAATTCACCCCTCCACTTT
TRBD2 | TRBJ2-3 | few | TRBV7-2 | CASSSRLAGSDTQYF | TGTGCCAGCAGCAGCCGACTAGCGGGGTCAGATACGCAGTATTTT
. | TRBJ2-3 | . | TRBV4-1 | CASSPPRWAGTDTQYF | TGCGCCAGCAGCCCGCCCCGATGGGCGGGCACAGATACGCAGTATTTT
TRBD1 | TRBJ1-2 | . | TRBV27 | CASSSLTGGARGYTF | TGTGCCAGCAGTTCCCTAACAGGGGGCGCGCGGGGCTACACCTTC
TRBD1 | TRBJ1-6 | . | TRBV10-2 | CASSRQGDSPLHF | TGCGCCAGCAGTAGGCAGGGGGATTCACCCCTCCACTTT
TRBD1 | TRBJ1-2 | few | TRBV5-1 | CASSLARDSYGYTF | TGCGCCAGCAGCTTGGCCCGGGACAGCTATGGCTACACCTTC
. | TRBJ1-1 | . | TRBV15 | CATSTGANTEAFF | TGTGCCACCAGCACAGGGGCTAACACTGAAGCTTTCTTT
TRBD1 | TRBJ1-6 | . | TRBV5-1 | CASSFRLIGTDREGSPLHF | TGCGCCAGCAGCTTCCGACTTATTGGAACCGACAGGGAGGGGTCACCCCTCCACTTT
TRBD2 | TRBJ2-1 | . | TRBV6-5 | CASSYSTSGGAEQFF | TGTGCCAGCAGTTACTCCACTAGCGGGGGGGCTGAGCAGTTCTTC
. | TRBJ1-2 | . | TRBV14 | CASSQDRAGVGGYTF | TGTGCCAGCAGCCAAGATAGGGCAGGGGTCGGTGGCTACACCTTC
TRBD1 | TRBJ1-1 | . | TRBV27 | CASSLGTGVNTEAFF | TGTGCCAGCAGTTTGGGGACAGGGGTGAACACTGAAGCTTTCTTT
. | TRBJ2-3 | . | TRBV5-6 | CASSLNEGGTDTQYF | TGTGCCAGCAGCCTAAACGAAGGGGGCACAGATACGCAGTATTTT
. | TRBJ2-7 | . | TRBV23-1 | CASSQSSGKYLSYEQYF | TGCGCCAGCAGTCAATCTTCCGGCAAATACTTGTCCTACGAGCAGTACTTC
. | TRBJ1-1 | . | TRBV6-6 | CASNLASITEAFF | TGTGCCAGCAACTTAGCGAGTATCACTGAAGCTTTCTTT
. | TRBJ1-3 | . | TRBV4-2 | CASSQESHASGSGNTIYF | TGTGCCAGCAGCCAAGAATCGCATGCTTCAGGGTCTGGAAACACCATATATTTT
. | TRBJ2-1 | few | TRBV5-1 | CASSLDPYNEQFF | TGCGCCAGCAGCCTCGACCCCTACAATGAGCAGTTCTTC
. | TRBJ1-1 | . | TRBV7-9 | CASSFSGVDTEAFF | TGTGCCAGCAGCTTTTCAGGGGTGGACACTGAAGCTTTCTTT
. | TRBJ1-1 | . | TRBV23-1 | CASSQWPGNVQGSRTEAFF | TGCGCCAGCAGTCAATGGCCAGGGAACGTTCAGGGGAGTCGAACTGAAGCTTTCTTT
TRBD1 | TRBJ2-7 | . | TRBV29-1 | CSVGLPGQDGSYEQYF | TGCAGCGTTGGTCTTCCGGGACAGGATGGCTCCTACGAGCAGTACTTC
TRBD1 | TRBJ1-2 | . | TRBV6-5 | CASSPGTGYGYTF | TGTGCCAGCAGCCCCGGGACAGGCTATGGCTACACCTTC
. | TRBJ2-3 | . | TRBV5-6 | CASSPDSGGSTDTQYF | TGTGCCAGCAGCCCCGATAGCGGAGGAAGCACAGATACGCAGTATTTT
. | TRBJ1-1 | few | TRBV27 | CASSLRQETEAFF | TGTGCCAGCAGTTTAAGGCAGGAAACTGAAGCTTTCTTT
TRBD1 | TRBJ2-1 | . | TRBV5-8 | CASNPGQGLNEQFF | TGTGCCAGCAATCCGGGACAGGGCCTTAATGAGCAGTTCTTC
. | TRBJ2-5 | . | TRBV3-1/TRBV3-2 | CASGETQYF | TGTGCCAGCGGAGAGACCCAGTACTTC
. | TRBJ1-5 | . | TRBV25-1 | CASSEVGAAWPQHF | TGTGCCAGCAGTGAAGTAGGGGCCGCTTGGCCCCAGCATTTT
. | TRBJ1-1 | . | TRBV9 | CASGTGRVNTEAFF | TGTGCCAGCGGTACGGGCAGGGTGAACACTGAAGCTTTCTTT
TRBD1 | TRBJ1-6 | . | TRBV7-2 | CASSLGLGTGNSPLHF | TGTGCCAGCAGCTTAGGTTTGGGGACAGGCAATTCACCCCTCCACTTT
. | TRBJ2-7 | . | TRBV19 | CASSLKHESSYEQYF | TGTGCCAGTAGTTTGAAACATGAGAGCTCCTACGAGCAGTACTTC
. | TRBJ2-7 | . | TRBV19 | CASSASGVYEQYF | TGTGCCAGTAGTGCCTCGGGGGTATACGAGCAGTACTTC
. | TRBJ1-2 | few | TRBV19 | CASSPANYGYTF | TGTGCCAGTAGTCCAGCTAACTATGGCTACACCTTC
. | TRBJ2-3 | . | TRBV5-6 | CASRLGASTDTQYF | TGTGCCAGCAGGCTAGGGGCTAGCACAGATACGCAGTATTTT